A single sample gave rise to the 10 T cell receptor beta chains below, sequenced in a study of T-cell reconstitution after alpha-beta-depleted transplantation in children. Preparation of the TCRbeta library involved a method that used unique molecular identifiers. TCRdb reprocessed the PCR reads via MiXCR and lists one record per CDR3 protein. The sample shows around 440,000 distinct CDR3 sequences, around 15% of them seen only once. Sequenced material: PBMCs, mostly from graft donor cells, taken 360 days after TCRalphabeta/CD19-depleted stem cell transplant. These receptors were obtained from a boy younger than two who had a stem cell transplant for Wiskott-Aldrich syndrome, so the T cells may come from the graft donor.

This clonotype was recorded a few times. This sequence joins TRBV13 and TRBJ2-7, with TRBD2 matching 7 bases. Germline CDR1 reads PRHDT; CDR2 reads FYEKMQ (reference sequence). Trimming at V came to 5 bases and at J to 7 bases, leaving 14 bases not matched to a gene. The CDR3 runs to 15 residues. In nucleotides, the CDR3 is TGTGCCAGCAGCCCTTCCCGGGGAGGGCTTTTTGAGCAGTACTTC. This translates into CASSPSRGGLFEQYF.

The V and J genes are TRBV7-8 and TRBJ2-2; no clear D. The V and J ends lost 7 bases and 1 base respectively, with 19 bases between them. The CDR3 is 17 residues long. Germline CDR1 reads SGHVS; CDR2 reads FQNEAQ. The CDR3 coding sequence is TGTGCCAGCACCTGGGCCAAAACGGAACTGAACACCGGGGAGCTGTTTTTT. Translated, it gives CASTWAKTELNTGELFF.

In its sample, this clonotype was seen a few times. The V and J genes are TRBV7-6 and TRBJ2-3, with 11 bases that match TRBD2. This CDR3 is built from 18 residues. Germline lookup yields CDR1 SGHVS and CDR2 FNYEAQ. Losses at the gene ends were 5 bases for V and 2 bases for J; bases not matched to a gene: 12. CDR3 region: CASSRWGGSGRATDTQYF. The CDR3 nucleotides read TGTGCCAGCAGCCGCTGGGGAGGTAGCGGGAGGGCCACAGATACGCAGTATTTT. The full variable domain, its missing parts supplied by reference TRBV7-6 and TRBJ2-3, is GAGVSQSPRYKVTKRGQDVALRCDPISGHVSLYWYRQALGQGPEFLTYFNYEAQQDKSGLPNDRFSAERPEGSISTLTIQRTEQRDSAMYRCASSRWGGSGRATDTQYFGPGTRLTVL.

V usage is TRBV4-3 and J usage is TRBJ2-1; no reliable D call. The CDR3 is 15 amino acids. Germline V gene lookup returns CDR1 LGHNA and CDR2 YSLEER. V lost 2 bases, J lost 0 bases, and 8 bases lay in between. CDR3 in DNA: TGCGCCAGCAGCCAATCCCGGAGCTCCTACAATGAGCAGTTCTTC. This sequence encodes CASSQSRSSYNEQFF.

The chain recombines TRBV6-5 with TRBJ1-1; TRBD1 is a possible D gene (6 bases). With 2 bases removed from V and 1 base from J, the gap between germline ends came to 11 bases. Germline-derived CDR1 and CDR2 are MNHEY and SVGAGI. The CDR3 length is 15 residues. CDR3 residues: CASSYPAGANTEAFF. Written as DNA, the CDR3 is TGTGCCAGCAGTTACCCTGCAGGGGCGAACACTGAAGCTTTCTTT.

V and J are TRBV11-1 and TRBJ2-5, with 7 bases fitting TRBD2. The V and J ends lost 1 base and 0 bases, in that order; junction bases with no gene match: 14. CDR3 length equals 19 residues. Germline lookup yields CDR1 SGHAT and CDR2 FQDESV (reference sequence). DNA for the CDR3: TGTGCCAGCAGCTTAGGATGGGCTAGCGGCTTAAAGTACCAAGAGACCCAGTACTTC. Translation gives CASSLGWASGLKYQETQYF.

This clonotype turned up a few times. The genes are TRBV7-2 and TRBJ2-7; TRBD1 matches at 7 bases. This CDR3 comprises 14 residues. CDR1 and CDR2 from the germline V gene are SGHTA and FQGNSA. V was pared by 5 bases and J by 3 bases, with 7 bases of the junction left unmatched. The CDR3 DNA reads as TGTGCCAGCAGCCCATCACAGGGGATCTACGAGCAGTACTTC. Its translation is CASSPSQGIYEQYF.

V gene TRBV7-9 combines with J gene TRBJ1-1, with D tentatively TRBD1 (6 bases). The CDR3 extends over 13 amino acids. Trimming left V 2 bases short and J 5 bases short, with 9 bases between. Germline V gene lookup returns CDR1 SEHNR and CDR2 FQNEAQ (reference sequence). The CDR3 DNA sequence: TGTGCCAGCAGCTTAAACAGGGTTACTGAAGCTTTCTTT. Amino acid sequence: CASSLNRVTEAFF.

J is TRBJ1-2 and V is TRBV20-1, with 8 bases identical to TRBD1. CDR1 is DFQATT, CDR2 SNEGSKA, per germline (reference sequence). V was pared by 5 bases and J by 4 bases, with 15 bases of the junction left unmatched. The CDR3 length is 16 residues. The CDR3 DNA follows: TGCAGTGCTGAGCTCCCCGGGACAGGAAGAACCTATGGCTACACCTTC. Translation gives CSAELPGTGRTYGYTF.

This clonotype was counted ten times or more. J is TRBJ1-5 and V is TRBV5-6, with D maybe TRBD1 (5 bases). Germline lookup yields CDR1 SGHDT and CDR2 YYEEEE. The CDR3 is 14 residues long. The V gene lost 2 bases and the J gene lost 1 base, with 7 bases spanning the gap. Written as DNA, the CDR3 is TGTGCCAGCAGCTTAGCAGGGAGCAATCAGCCCCAGCATTTT. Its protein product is CASSLAGSNQPQHF.